This entry features one T cell receptor beta chain sequence. Its specificity is unknown. Version v3.0 of the immunoSEQ assay ran at survey level. Using immunoSEQ multiplex PCR, the repertoire was profiled, and TCRdb retains in-frame clones only, with some absent. This sample has 15,000 to 20,000 clones, with under 90% found just once. Germline V gene lookup returns CDR1 MGHDK and CDR2 SYGVNS. With 8 bases clipped from V and 6 bases from J, the junction kept 12 bases outside the gene matches. The CDR3 spans 16 residues. The sample is drawn from a study of long-term antiretroviral therapy in people with HIV. Findings and limits, study-wide: Dating from about 2004 to 2018, the blood was possibly obtained under older ART regimens. Dominant in the repertoire at all time points were clones expanded before ART. Information on adherence to ART, viral resistance or therapy changes was unavailable.

Sequences were derived from unsorted PBMCs, sampled 0.1 years after starting antiretroviral therapy. The sequence derives from a man aged 18 to 35 with HIV. The gene calls are TRBV25-1 and TRBJ2-3, with 12 bases lining up with TRBD2. CDR3 loop: CASRAGLAGSWDTQYF. CDR3 in DNA: TGTGCCAGCCGGGCGGGACTAGCGGGTTCTTGGGATACGCAGTATTTT.